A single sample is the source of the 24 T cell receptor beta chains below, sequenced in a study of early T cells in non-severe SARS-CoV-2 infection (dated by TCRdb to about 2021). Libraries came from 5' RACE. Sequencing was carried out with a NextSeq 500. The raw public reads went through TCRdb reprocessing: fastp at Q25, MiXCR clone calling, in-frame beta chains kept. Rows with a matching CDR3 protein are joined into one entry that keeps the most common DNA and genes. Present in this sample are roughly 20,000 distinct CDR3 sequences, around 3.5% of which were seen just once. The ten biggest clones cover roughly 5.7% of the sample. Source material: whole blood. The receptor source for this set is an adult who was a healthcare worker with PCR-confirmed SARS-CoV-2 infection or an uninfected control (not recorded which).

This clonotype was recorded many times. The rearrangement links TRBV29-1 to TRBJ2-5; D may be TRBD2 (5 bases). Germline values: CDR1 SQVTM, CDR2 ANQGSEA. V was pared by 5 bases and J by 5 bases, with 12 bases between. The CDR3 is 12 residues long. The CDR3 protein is CSVLGRGETQYF. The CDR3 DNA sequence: TGCAGCGTTCTTGGACGAGGGGAGACCCAGTACTTC.

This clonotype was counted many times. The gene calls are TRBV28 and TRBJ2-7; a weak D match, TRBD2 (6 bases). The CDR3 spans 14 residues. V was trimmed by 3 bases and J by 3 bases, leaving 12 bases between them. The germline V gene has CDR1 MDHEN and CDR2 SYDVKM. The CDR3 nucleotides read TGTGCCAGCAGTTTCCCTGGGACTGGCTACGAGCAGTACTTC. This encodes CASSFPGTGYEQYF.

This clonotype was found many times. The CDR3 loop is CATSDGQRKYF. Here the CDR3 DNA reads TGTGCCACCAGCGACGGGCAGAGAAAGTACTTC. J is TRBJ2-7 and V is TRBV24-1; D ambiguous. V was pared by 7 bases and J by 11 bases, with 14 bases between. The CDR3 is made up of 11 amino acids. Germline V gene data show CDR1 as KGHDR and CDR2 as SFDVKD.

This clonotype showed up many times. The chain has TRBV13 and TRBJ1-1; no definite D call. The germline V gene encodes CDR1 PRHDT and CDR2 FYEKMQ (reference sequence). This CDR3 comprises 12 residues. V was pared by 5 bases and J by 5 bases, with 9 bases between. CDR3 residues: CASSLERTEAFF. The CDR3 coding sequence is TGTGCCAGCAGCCTAGAGAGGACTGAAGCTTTCTTT.

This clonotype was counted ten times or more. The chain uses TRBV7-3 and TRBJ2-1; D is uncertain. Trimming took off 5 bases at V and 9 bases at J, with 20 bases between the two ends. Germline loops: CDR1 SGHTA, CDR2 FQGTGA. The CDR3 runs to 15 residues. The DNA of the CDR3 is TGTGCCAGCAGCCCTTACAGTAGTAGCAATAGTGAGCAGTTCTTC. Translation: CASSPYSSSNSEQFF.

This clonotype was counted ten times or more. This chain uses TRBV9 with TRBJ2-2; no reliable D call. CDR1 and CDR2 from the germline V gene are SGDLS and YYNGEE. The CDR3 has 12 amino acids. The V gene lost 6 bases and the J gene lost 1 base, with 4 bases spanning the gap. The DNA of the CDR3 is TGTGCCAGCAACAAGAACACCGGGGAGCTGTTTTTT. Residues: CASNKNTGELFF.

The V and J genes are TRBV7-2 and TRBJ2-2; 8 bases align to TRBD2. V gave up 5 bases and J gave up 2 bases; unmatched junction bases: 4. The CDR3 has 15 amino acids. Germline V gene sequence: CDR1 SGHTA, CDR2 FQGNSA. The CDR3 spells CASSETSVNTGELFF. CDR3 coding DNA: TGTGCCAGCAGCGAGACTAGCGTAAACACCGGGGAGCTGTTTTTT.

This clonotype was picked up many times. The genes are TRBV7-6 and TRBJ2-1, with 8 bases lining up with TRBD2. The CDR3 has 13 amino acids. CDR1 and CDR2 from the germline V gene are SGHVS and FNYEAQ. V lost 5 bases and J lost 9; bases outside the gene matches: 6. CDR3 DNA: TGTGCCAGCAGCCTTAGCGGGATGGGTGAGCAGTTCTTC. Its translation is CASSLSGMGEQFF.

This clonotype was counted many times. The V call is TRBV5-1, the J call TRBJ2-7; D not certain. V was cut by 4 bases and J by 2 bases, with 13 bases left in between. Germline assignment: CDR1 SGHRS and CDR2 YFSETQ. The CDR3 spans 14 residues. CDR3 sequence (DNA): TGCGCCAGCAGCAGAGTTACGGGTGCCTACGAGCAGTACTTC. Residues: CASSRVTGAYEQYF. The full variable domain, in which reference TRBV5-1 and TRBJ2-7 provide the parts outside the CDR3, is KAGVTQTPRYLIKTRGQQVTLSCSPISGHRSVSWYQQTPGQGLQFLFEYFSETQRNKGNFPGRFSGRQFSNSRSEMNVSTLELGDSALYLCASSRVTGAYEQYFGPGTRLTVT.

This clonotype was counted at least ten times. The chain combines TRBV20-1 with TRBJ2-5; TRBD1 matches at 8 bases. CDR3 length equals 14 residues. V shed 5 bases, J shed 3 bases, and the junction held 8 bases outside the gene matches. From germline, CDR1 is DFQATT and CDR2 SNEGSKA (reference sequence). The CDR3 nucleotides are TGCAGTGCTGCGGACAGGGTTTTTGAAGAGACCCAGTACTTC. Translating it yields CSAADRVFEETQYF.

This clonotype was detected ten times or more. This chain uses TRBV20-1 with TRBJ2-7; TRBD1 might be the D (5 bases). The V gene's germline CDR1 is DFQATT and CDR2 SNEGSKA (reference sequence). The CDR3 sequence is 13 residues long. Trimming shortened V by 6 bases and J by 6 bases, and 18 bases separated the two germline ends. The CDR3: CSAGIRVLGEQYF. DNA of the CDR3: TGCAGTGCCGGTATCAGGGTCCTGGGCGAGCAGTACTTC.

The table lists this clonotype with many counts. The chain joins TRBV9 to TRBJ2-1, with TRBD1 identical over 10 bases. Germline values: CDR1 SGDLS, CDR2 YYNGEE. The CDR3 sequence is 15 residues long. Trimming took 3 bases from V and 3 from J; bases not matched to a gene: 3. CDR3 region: CASSARDRGYNEQFF. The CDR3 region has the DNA TGTGCCAGCAGCGCCCGGGACAGGGGCTACAATGAGCAGTTCTTC.

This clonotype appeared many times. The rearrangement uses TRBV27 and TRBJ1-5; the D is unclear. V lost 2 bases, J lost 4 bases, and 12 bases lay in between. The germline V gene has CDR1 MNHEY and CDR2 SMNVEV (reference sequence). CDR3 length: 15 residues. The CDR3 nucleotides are TGTGCCAGCAGTTTAATCGGGGTTGGGAATCAGCCCCAGCATTTT. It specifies CASSLIGVGNQPQHF.

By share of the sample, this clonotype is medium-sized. CDR3 nucleotide sequence: TGTGCCAGCAGCTTAGTTGCAGGGAACAATGAGCAGTTCTTC. It specifies CASSLVAGNNEQFF. V is TRBV7-2 and J is TRBJ2-1; D is possibly TRBD1 (5 bases). Germline CDR1 is SGHTA and CDR2 is FQGNSA. The CDR3 runs 14 residues. The ends were cut back, 1 base at V and 5 bases at J, with 9 bases in the middle.

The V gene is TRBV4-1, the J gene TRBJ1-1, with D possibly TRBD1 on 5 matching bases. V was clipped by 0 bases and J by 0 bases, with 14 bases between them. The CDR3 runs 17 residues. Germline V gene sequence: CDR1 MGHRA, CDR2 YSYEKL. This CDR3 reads CASSQEWAGILNTEAFF. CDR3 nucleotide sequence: TGCGCCAGCAGCCAAGAGTGGGCAGGGATCCTGAACACTGAAGCTTTCTTT.

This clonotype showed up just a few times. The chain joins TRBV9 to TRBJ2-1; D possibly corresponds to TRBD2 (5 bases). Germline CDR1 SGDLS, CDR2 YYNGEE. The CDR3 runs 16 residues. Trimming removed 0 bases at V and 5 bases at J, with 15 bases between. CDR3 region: CASSVVPGVTDNEQFF. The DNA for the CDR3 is TGTGCCAGCAGCGTAGTTCCCGGGGTCACGGACAATGAGCAGTTCTTC.

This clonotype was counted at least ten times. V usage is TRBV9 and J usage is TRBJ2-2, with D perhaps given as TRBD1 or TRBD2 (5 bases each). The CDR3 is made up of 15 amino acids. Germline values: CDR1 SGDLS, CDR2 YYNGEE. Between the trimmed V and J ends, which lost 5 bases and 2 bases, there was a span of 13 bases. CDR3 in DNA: TGTGCCAGCAGTTTTGGGACGGTAAACACCGGGGAGCTGTTTTTT. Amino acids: CASSFGTVNTGELFF. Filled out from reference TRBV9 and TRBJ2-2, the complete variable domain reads DSGVTQTPKHLITATGQRVTLRCSPRSGDLSVYWYQQSLDQGLQFLIQYYNGEERAKGNILERFSAQQFPDLHSELNLSSLELGDSALYFCASSFGTVNTGELFFGEGSRLTVL.

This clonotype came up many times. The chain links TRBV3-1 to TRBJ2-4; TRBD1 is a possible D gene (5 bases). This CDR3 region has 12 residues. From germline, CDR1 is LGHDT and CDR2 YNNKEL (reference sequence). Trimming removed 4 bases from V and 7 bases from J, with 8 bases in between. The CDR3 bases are TGTGCCAGCAGCCCTAGACAGAACATTCAGTACTTC. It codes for CASSPRQNIQYF.

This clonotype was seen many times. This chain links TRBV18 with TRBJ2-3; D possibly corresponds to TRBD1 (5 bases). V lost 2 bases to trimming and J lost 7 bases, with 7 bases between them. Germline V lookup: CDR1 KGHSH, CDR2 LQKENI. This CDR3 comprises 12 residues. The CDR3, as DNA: TGTGCCAGCTCACCAAGGGGAAATACGCAGTATTTT. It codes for CASSPRGNTQYF.

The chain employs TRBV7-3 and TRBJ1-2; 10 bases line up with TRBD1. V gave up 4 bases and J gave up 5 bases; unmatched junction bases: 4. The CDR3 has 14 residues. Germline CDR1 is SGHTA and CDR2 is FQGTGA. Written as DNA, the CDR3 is TGTGCCAGCAGCTCCGACAGGGGGCAATATGGCTACACCTTC. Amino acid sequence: CASSSDRGQYGYTF.

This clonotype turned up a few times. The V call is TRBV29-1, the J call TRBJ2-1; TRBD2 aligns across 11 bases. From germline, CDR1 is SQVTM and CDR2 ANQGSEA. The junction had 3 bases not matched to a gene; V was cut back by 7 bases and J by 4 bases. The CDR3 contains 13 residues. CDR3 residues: CSAGTSGYNEQFF. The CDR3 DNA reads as TGCAGCGCTGGGACTAGCGGATACAATGAGCAGTTCTTC.

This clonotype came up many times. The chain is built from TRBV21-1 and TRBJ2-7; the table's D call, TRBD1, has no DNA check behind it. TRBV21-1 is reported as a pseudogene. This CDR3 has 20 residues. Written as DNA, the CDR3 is TGTGCCAGCAACCCAAGCCCCCGCTCGGGGTTGGACAGGGGATCGGACGAGCAGTACTTC. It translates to CASNPSPRSGLDRGSDEQYF.

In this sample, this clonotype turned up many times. The CDR3 DNA reads TGCGCCAGCAGCCAAGACAGGGGGATTGAGCAGTTCTTC. Protein product: CASSQDRGIEQFF. The chain is built from TRBV4-1 and TRBJ2-1, with 7 bases that match TRBD1. The CDR3 is made up of 13 amino acids. V shed 0 bases and J 9 bases; nucleotides not matched to a gene: 2. Germline assignment: CDR1 MGHRA and CDR2 YSYEKL.

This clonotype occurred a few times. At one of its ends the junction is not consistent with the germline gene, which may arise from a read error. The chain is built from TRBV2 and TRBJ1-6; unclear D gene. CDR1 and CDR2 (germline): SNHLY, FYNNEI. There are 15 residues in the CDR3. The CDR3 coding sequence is TGTGCCAGCAGCGAAGACGACGTATCCGATTCACCCCTCCACTTT. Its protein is CASSEDDVSDSPLHF.